One and the same sample provided the 14 T cell receptor delta chains below, sequenced in a study of Vδ1+ human thymocytes. General study results and limits: Highly polyclonal TRG and TRD repertoires with Gaussian CDR3 length distributions appeared in thymus.

RNA was extracted from the cells and then reverse transcribed. The CDR3 regions were amplified by multiplex PCR from V-gene primers to a constant-region primer. TCRdb reprocessed the multiplex PCR reads using CATT. Here the sample spans about 27,000 delta-chain clones, 25% to 30% being singletons. Their antigens are not known. The sequenced sample consisted of Vdelta1+ gamma-delta thymocytes from the thymus. The subset was: FACS-sorted CD3+ TCRalphabeta- TCRVdelta1+ TCRVdelta2- thymocytes. The receptors here all came from a boy in the first two years of life who had congenital heart surgery.

As to this clone: This sample includes further DNA sequences coding for the same CDR3. The chain recombines TRDV1 with TRDJ1; D is unresolved. V lost 2 bases to trimming and J lost 6 bases, with 7 bases between them. The germline V gene encodes CDR1 TSWWSYY and CDR2 QGS. CDR3 length: 12 amino acids. The CDR3 DNA reads TGTGCTCTTGGGGAATCGGAGCATAAACTCATCTTT. Translated: CALGESEHKLIF.

Turning to this clone: Within the sample, other DNA sequences also encode this same CDR3. The J gene is TRDJ1, the V gene TRDV1; 8 nucleotides align to TRDD3. This CDR3 contains 20 residues. Germline V gives CDR1 TSWWSYY, CDR2 QGS. J gave up 0 bases and V 2 bases, and 17 bases lay outside the gene matches. CDR3: CALGETGGYAMISYTDKLIF. The CDR3 coding sequence is TGTGCTCTTGGGGAAACTGGGGGGTACGCCATGATCTCGTACACCGATAAACTCATCTTT.

As regards this clone: Just one base apart from a much larger clone, this may be a read error. The same CDR3 also results from other DNA sequences found in this sample. The chain is built from TRDV1 and TRDJ1, with D uncertain. CDR1 is TSWWSYY and CDR2 is QGS in the germline V gene. V gave up 4 bases and J gave up 0 bases, with 9 bases separating them. The CDR3 totals 14 residues. The CDR3 nucleotides are TGTGCTCTTGGGGGGTCCTTGTACACCGATAAACTCATCTTT. This gives the protein CALGGSLYTDKLIF.

The chain carries TRDV1 and TRDJ1, with 10 bases fitting TRDD3. The J segment lost 0 bases and the V segment lost 9 bases, leaving 13 bases of the junction unmatched. This CDR3 has 17 amino acids. Germline-derived CDR1 and CDR2 are TSWWSYY and QGS. CDR3 protein: CALGKGWGIYYTDKLIF. As DNA, the CDR3 is TGTGCTCTGGGAAAGGGCTGGGGGATATACTACACCGATAAACTCATCTTT.

The chain has TRDV1 and TRDJ1; 9 positions agree with TRDD3. This CDR3 has 20 residues. Looked up from germline, CDR1 is TSWWSYY and CDR2 is QGS. J was trimmed by 1 base and V by 2 bases; bases with no gene match: 17. CDR3 sequence (DNA): TGTGCTCTTGGGGAAGGTTCCTACGTACTGGGGGACATCGGCACCGATAAACTCATCTTT. Its translation is CALGEGSYVLGDIGTDKLIF.

The chain is built from TRDV1 and TRDJ1, with TRDD3 as a possible D gene (6 bases). CDR3 size: 17 residues. V lost 5 bases to trimming and J lost 0 bases, with 19 bases between them. Germline V lookup: CDR1 TSWWSYY, CDR2 QGS. The CDR3 DNA follows: TGTGCTCTTGGGCATCCCCGGCGCTGGGGTTACACCGATAAACTCATCTTT. Translation gives CALGHPRRWGYTDKLIF.

The gene calls are TRDV1 and TRDJ1, with D unresolved. Trimming took off 1 base at V and 7 bases at J, with 22 bases between the two ends. The CDR3 loop spans 17 amino acids. Germline V lookup: CDR1 TSWWSYY, CDR2 QGS. Written as DNA, the CDR3 is TGTGCTCTTGGGGAACGTAACCCCCATTACGAGCGAGGTAAACTCATCTTT. Translating gives CALGERNPHYERGKLIF.

V and J are TRDV1 and TRDJ1; 13 bases line up with TRDD3. V lost 0 bases, J lost 8 bases, and 27 bases stayed unmatched. Germline V gives CDR1 TSWWSYY, CDR2 QGS. The CDR3 consists of 23 residues. The CDR3 nucleotides read TGTGCTCTTGGGGAACTTCGATTCCGAAGGAGCCATACTGGGGGATACGCGCCCAGGAAACTCATCTTT. It is translated as CALGELRFRRSHTGGYAPRKLIF.

This chain links TRDV1 with TRDJ1; tentative D call: TRDD3 (5 bases). The germline V gene encodes CDR1 TSWWSYY and CDR2 QGS. Trimming took off 4 bases at V and 0 bases at J, with 6 bases between the two ends. This CDR3 contains 13 residues. Written as DNA, the CDR3 is TGTGCTCTTGGGGGGGGGCACACCGATAAACTCATCTTT. Its translation: CALGGGHTDKLIF.

The rearrangement uses TRDV1 and TRDJ1, with 7 bases aligning to TRDD3. CDR1 TSWWSYY and CDR2 QGS come from the germline V gene. Trimming removed 0 bases from V and 0 bases from J; junction bases left unmatched: 25. The CDR3 runs 23 residues. The CDR3 nucleotides read TGTGCTCTTGGGGAACTTGAGAACCCCTACACACTGGGGTTACCTCGGTACACCGATAAACTCATCTTT. Translated: CALGELENPYTLGLPRYTDKLIF.

The V gene is TRDV1, the J gene TRDJ1; 9 bases are a match to TRDD3. The CDR3 has 20 amino acids. Germline CDR1 TSWWSYY, CDR2 QGS. The V segment lost 2 bases and the J segment 4 bases; nucleotides outside the gene matches: 20. The CDR3 reads CALGEVVSYTVLGEYDKLIF. The CDR3 coding sequence is TGTGCTCTTGGGGAAGTCGTTTCCTACACCGTACTGGGGGAATACGATAAACTCATCTTT.

This clone was seen a handful of times. The chain combines TRDV1 with TRDJ1, with TRDD2 as a possible D gene (5 bases). The CDR3 runs 24 residues. Germline V lookup: CDR1 TSWWSYY, CDR2 QGS. The V end lost 2 bases, the J end lost 5 bases, and 42 bases lay between the germline ends. The CDR3 DNA follows: TGTGCTCTTGGGGAAGGAGGGGTCTGCTTCCAAGGCTGTACGGATTTCCGTGAGTCGGATAAACTCATCTTT. This encodes CALGEGGVCFQGCTDFRESDKLIF.

In its sample, this clone was seen a few times. The chain couples TRDV1 to TRDJ1; 10 bases are a match to TRDD3. Per germline, CDR1 TSWWSYY and CDR2 QGS. CDR3 length: 23 residues. V lost 1 base, J lost 4 bases, and 27 bases stayed unmatched. The CDR3 nucleotides are TGTGCTCTTGGGGAACCGTCGTTTTATCCCCTTCAGACTGGGGGATGCAGGGGCGATAAACTCATCTTT. The encoded protein is CALGEPSFYPLQTGGCRGDKLIF.

V and J are TRDV1 and TRDJ1, with D unclear. Trimming took 4 bases from V and 0 from J, leaving 18 bases between them. Germline CDR1 is TSWWSYY and CDR2 is QGS. CDR3 length: 17 amino acids. CDR3 loop: CALGARGLRRYTDKLIF. The CDR3 nucleotides read TGTGCTCTTGGGGCTAGAGGGCTACGAAGGTACACCGATAAACTCATCTTT.